Detailed here is one TCR beta chain. Its target is unknown. CDR1 and CDR2 (germline): SGHNT, YENEEA. J gave up 4 bases and V 0 bases, and 4 bases lay outside the gene matches. The CDR3 has 15 amino acids. Of the isolated RNA, all was reverse transcribed, and so the sequenced material was expressed TCRB transcripts. The data were produced by immunoSEQ multiplex PCR, yet TCRdb's version contains in-frame clones alone and is incomplete. This sample has 55,000 to 80,000 clones; about 48% occur once, and the top ten carry around 0.72%. Sorting with CD45RO/CCR7/CD25/CD127/CD95/CD27 yielded naive, central memory, regulatory and stem-like memory CD4+ cells. Each sorted population was over 98% pure. This record comes from a study of beta chain features in type 1 diabetes. General study points: TCRB CDR3s were moderately but significantly shorter in Type 1 diabetes patients in all four CD4+ subsets. Small HLA sub-analyses could not settle whether HLA shapes TCRB rearrangement.

This chain connects TRBV11-3 to TRBJ1-1, with 8 bases aligning to TRBD1. This receptor was obtained from a man aged 25 to 45 with type 1 diabetes. Sequencing was performed on central memory CD4+ T cells from blood. The CDR3 DNA is TGTGCCAGCAGCTTAGATGGGACAGGTGGCACTGAAGCTTTCTTT. Protein product: CASSLDGTGGTEAFF.